The next 6 T cell receptor beta chains were all read from a single sample in a study of blood T cell repertoires in COVID-19. Method: immunoSEQ multiplex PCR; TCRdb's copy keeps in-frame clones and lacks some. The table shows about 250,000 clones, with about 91% occurring only once. Sequenced material: peripheral blood. These receptor sequences come from a woman younger than 45 with COVID-19, enrolled during active disease.

The chain links TRBV7-9 to TRBJ1-2, with D possibly being TRBD1 (5 bases). The germline CDR1 and CDR2 sequences are SEHNR and FQNEAQ (reference sequence). V lost 7 bases to trimming and J lost 0 bases, with 15 bases between them. This CDR3 contains 15 residues. In DNA, the CDR3 is TGTGCCAGCATCCCCCCGCGGGGGTCTAACTATGGCTACACCTTC. Protein product: CASIPPRGSNYGYTF.

A remark on this clone: Other DNA sequences within the sample encode an identical CDR3. The chain uses TRBV28 and TRBJ2-7; D possibly corresponds to TRBD2 (6 bases). CDR3 length: 12 residues. The germline V gene has CDR1 MDHEN and CDR2 SYDVKM. V was cut by 5 bases and J by 4 bases, with 9 bases left in between. This CDR3 is CASSLRGYEQYF. The DNA of the CDR3 is TGTGCCAGCAGTCTGCGGGGTTACGAGCAGTACTTC.

The table lists this clone with a few counts. The V and J genes are TRBV3-1 (or the pseudogene TRBV3-2) and TRBJ1-1; 9 nucleotides match TRBD1. Trimming cost V 4 bases and J 11 bases; bases outside gene matches: 17. The CDR3 runs 16 residues. Germline loops: CDR1 LGHDT, CDR2 YNNKEL (reference sequence). The CDR3 DNA reads as TGTGCCAGCAGCCCCCTCCACAGGGGGCGCGAGTCGGGCGCTTTCTTT. Its protein is CASSPLHRGRESGAFF.

In this sample, this clone turned up once. The chain uses TRBV15 and TRBJ2-7; maybe TRBD1 (5 bases). The CDR3 extends over 17 amino acids. Germline CDR1 and CDR2: LNHNV and YYDKDF (reference sequence). V lost 0 bases, J lost 9 bases, and 24 bases lay in between. This CDR3 is CATSREGVGKTPFLQYF. DNA for the CDR3: TGTGCCACCAGCAGAGAAGGGGTTGGAAAAACCCCCTTTTTGCAGTACTTC.

V and J are TRBV18 and TRBJ1-1, with a weak D call TRBD1 (6 bases). CDR3 length equals 14 residues. V lost 2 bases and J 1 base, leaving 8 bases between the germline ends. CDR1 and CDR2 (germline): KGHSH, LQKENI. The CDR3 DNA reads TGTGCCAGCTCACCATGGACAGAGAACACTGAAGCTTTCTTT. This encodes CASSPWTENTEAFF.

The CDR3 region has the DNA TGTGCCAGTACAAAACAAGAGACCCAGTACTTC. Translated, it gives CASTKQETQYF. The gene calls are TRBV19 and TRBJ2-5; D not certain. Germline assignment: CDR1 LNHDA and CDR2 SQIVND (reference sequence). The V end lost 7 bases, the J end lost 2 bases, and 5 bases lay between the germline ends. The CDR3 has 11 residues.